This TCR beta chain was captured by sequencing in a study of beta chain features in type 1 diabetes. Whole-study context: The study examined 107,917,701 sorted cells across all samples.

The CDR3 runs 13 residues. Germline loops: CDR1 SGHTA, CDR2 FQGNSA. V was pared by 2 bases and J by 7 bases, with 8 bases between. TCRB transcripts that were expressed got sequenced, as all of the isolated RNA had been reverse transcribed. Data came from immunoSEQ multiplex PCR; TCRdb stores just in-frame clones and leaves some out. In the table there are 310,000 or so clones, roughly 8% of which are singletons. This clone was picked up a small number of times. This sequence was found in a woman younger than 35 in good health. This chain links TRBV7-2 with TRBJ2-2; D ambiguous. Sequencing was done on a sample of central memory CD4+ T cells from blood. The CDR3 is CASSLRRFGELFF. The CDR3 DNA is TGTGCCAGCAGCTTACGGCGGTTCGGGGAGCTGTTTTTT.